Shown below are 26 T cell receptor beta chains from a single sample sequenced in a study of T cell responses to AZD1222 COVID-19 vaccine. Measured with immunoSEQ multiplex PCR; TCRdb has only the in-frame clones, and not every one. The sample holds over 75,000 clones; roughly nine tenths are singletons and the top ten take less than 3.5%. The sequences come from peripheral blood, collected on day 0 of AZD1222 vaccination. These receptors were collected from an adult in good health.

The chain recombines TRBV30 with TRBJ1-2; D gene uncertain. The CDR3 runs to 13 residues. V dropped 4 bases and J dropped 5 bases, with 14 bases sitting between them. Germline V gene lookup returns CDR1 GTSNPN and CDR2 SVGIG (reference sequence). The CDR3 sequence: CAWNLDTFYGYTF. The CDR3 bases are TGTGCCTGGAATCTCGACACCTTTTATGGCTACACCTTC.

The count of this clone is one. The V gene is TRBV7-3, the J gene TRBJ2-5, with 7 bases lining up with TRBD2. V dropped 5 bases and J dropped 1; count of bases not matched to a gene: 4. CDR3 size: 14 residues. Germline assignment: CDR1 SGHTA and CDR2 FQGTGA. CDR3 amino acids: CASSISGGQETQYF. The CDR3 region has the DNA TGTGCCAGCAGCATATCGGGGGGCCAAGAGACCCAGTACTTC.

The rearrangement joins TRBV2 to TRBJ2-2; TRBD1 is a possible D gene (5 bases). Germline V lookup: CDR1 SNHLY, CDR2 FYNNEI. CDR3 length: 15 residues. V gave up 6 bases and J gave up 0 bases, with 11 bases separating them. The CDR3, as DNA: TGTGCCAGCAGCCTACAGGATCCGAACACCGGGGAGCTGTTTTTT. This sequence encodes CASSLQDPNTGELFF.

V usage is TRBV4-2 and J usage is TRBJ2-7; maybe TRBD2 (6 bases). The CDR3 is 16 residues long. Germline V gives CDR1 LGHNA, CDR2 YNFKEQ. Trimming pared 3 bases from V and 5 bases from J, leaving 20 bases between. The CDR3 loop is CASSQGSGSFIDEQYF. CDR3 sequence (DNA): TGTGCCAGCAGCCAGGGTAGCGGTAGCTTCATCGACGAGCAGTACTTC.

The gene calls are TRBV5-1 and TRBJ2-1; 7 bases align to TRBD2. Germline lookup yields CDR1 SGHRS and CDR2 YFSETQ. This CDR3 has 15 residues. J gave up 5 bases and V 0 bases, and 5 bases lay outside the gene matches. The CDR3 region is CASSLDGLDDNEQFF. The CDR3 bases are TGCGCCAGCAGCTTGGATGGACTAGATGACAATGAGCAGTTCTTC.

The DNA of the CDR3 is TGTGCCAGCAGCCTGGAGGGCGGGGAGCTGTTTTTT. Translating it yields CASSLEGGELFF. The chain has TRBV14 and TRBJ2-2; tentative D call: TRBD2 (6 bases). CDR3 size: 12 residues. The V end lost 4 bases, the J end lost 7 bases, and 7 bases lay between the germline ends. The germline V gene has CDR1 SGHDN and CDR2 FVKESK. Looking up the rest from reference TRBV14 and TRBJ2-2 gives the full variable domain: EAGVTQFPSHSVIEKGQTVTLRCDPISGHDNLYWYRRVMGKEIKFLLHFVKESKQDESGMPNNRFLAERTGGTYSTLKVQPAELEDSGVYFCASSLEGGELFFGEGSRLTVL.

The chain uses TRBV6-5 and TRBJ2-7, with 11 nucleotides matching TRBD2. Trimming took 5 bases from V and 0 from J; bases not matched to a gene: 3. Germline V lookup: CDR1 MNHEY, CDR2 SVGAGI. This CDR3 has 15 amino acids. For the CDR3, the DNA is TGTGCCAGCAGTCAACTAGCGGGGGTCTCCTACGAGCAGTACTTC. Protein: CASSQLAGVSYEQYF.

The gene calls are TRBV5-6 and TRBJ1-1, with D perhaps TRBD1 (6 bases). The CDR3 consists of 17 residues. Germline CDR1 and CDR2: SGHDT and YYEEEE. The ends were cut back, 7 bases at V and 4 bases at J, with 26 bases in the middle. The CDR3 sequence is CASYLSDGWGLGTEAFF. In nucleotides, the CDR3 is TGTGCCAGCTATCTGTCAGACGGCTGGGGGCTTGGCACTGAAGCTTTCTTT.

CDR3 sequence: CAWSDTGGAGYTF. CDR3 in DNA: TGTGCCTGGAGTGACACAGGGGGCGCTGGCTACACCTTC. The J gene is TRBJ1-2, the V gene TRBV30, with 9 positions matching TRBD1. Trimming removed 1 base from V and 7 bases from J; junction bases left unmatched: 4. CDR1 GTSNPN and CDR2 SVGIG come from the germline V gene (reference sequence). CDR3 length: 13 amino acids.

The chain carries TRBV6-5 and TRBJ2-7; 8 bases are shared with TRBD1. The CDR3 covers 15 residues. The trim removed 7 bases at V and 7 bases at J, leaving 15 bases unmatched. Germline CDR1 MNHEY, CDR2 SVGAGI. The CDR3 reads CASTYSPGQAGEQYF. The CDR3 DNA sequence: TGTGCCAGCACCTATTCCCCGGGACAGGCCGGGGAGCAGTACTTC.

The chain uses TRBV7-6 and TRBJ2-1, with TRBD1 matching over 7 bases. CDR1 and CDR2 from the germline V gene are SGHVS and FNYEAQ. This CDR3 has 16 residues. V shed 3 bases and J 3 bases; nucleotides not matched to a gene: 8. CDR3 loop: CASSLSMTGYYNEQFF. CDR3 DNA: TGTGCCAGCAGCTTGTCTATGACAGGGTACTACAATGAGCAGTTCTTC.

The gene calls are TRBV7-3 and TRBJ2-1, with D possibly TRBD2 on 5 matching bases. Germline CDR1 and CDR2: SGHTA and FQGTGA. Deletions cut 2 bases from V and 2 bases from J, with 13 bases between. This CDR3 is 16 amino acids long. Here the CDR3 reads CASSLGGGRTYNEQFF. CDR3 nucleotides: TGTGCCAGCAGCTTAGGAGGTGGGAGAACCTACAATGAGCAGTTCTTC.

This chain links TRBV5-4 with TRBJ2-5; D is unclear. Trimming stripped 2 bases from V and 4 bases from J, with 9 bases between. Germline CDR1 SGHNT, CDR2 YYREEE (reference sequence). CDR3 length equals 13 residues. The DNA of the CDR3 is TGTGCCAGCAGCTTTCCTGATGTAGAGACCCAGTACTTC. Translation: CASSFPDVETQYF. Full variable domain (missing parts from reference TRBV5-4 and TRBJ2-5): ETGVTQSPTHLIKTRGQQVTLRCSSQSGHNTVSWYQQALGQGPQFIFQYYREEENGRGNFPPRFSGLQFPNYSSELNVNALELDDSALYLCASSFPDVETQYFGPGTRLLVL.

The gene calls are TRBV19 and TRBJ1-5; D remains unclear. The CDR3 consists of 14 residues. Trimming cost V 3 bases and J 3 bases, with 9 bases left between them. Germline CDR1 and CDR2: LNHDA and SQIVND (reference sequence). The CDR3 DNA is TGTGCCAGTAGTATGTCAGGTACCAATCAGCCCCAGCATTTT. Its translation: CASSMSGTNQPQHF.

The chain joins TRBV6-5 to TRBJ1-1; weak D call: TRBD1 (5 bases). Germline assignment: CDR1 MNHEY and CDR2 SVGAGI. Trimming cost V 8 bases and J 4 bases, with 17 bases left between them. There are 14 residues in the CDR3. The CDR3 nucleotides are TGTGCCAGCCCGTTGGGAGGGGCGAGCACTGAAGCTTTCTTT. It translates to CASPLGGASTEAFF.

As DNA, the CDR3 is TGTGCCAGCAGGGGACAGACCTACGAGCAGTACTTC. It yields the protein CASRGQTYEQYF. The chain uses TRBV6-5 and TRBJ2-7, with 7 bases identical to TRBD1. CDR3 length: 12 residues. The V gene end was trimmed by 6 bases and the J gene end by 2 bases; junction bases not matched to a gene: 1. CDR1 MNHEY and CDR2 SVGAGI come from the germline V gene.

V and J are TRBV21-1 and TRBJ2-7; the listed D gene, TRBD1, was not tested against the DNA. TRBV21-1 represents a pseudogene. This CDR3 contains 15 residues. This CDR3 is CASSFRQGKAYEQYF. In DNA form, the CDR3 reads TGTGCCAGCAGCTTTCGACAGGGAAAAGCCTACGAGCAGTACTTC.

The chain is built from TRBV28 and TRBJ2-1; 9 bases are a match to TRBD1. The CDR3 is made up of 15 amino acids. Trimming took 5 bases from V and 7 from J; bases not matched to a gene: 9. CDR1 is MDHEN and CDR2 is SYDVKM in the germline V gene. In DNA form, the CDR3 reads TGTGCCAGCAGTACACAGGGGGCAGGGGGAAATGAGCAGTTCTTC. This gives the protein CASSTQGAGGNEQFF.

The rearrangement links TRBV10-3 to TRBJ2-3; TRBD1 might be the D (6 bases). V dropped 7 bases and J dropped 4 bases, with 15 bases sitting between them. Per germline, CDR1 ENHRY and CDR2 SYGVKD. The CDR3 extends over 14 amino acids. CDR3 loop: CAIMGAGAPDTQYF. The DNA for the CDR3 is TGTGCCATCATGGGGGCCGGAGCCCCAGATACGCAGTATTTT.

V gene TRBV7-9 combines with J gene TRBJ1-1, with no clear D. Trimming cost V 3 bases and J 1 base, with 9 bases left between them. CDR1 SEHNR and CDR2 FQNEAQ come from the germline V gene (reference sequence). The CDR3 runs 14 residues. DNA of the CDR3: TGTGCCAGCAGCTTTCCTGAACCGAACACTGAAGCTTTCTTT. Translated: CASSFPEPNTEAFF.

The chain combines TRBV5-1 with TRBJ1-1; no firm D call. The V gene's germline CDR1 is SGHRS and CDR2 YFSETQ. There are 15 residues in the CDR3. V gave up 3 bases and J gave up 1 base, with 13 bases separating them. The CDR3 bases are TGCGCCAGCAGCTCTCGGACGGCATCGAACACTGAAGCTTTCTTT. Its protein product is CASSSRTASNTEAFF.

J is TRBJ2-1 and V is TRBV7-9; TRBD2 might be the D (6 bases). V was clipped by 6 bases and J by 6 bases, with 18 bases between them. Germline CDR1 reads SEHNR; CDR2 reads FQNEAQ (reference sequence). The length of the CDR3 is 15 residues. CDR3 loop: CASSLLSGPGNEQFF. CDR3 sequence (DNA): TGTGCCAGCAGTTTACTTAGCGGCCCGGGCAATGAGCAGTTCTTC.

CDR3 in amino acids: CAITNGGTYEQYF. Written as DNA, the CDR3 is TGTGCCATCACGAACGGGGGAACCTACGAGCAGTACTTC. The chain employs TRBV10-3 and TRBJ2-7; D might be TRBD2 (6 bases). The CDR3 is 13 amino acids. Germline CDR1 reads ENHRY; CDR2 reads SYGVKD. V was cut by 7 bases and J by 2 bases, with 12 bases left in between.

DNA of the CDR3: TGTGCCAGCAGCCAAGACTCAGGGATTAATCAGCCCCAGCATTTT. Translation: CASSQDSGINQPQHF. The V call is TRBV4-2, the J call TRBJ1-5; D possibly corresponds to TRBD1 (5 bases). Trimming took off 0 bases at V and 4 bases at J, with 10 bases between the two ends. The CDR3 is 15 amino acids. The germline gives CDR1 LGHNA, CDR2 YNFKEQ.

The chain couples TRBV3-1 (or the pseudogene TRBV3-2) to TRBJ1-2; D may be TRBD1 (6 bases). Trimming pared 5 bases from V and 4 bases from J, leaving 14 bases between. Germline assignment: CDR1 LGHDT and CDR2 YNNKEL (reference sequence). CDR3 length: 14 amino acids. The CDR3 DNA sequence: TGTGCCAGCAGCTTAACCAGGGGCGCCTATGGCTACACCTTC. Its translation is CASSLTRGAYGYTF.

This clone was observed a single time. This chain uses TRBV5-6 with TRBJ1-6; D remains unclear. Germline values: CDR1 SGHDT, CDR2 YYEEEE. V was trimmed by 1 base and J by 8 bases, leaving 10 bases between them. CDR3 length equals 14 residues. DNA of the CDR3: TGTGCCAGCAGCTTGAGCCTCGGGGATTCACCCCTCCACTTT. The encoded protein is CASSLSLGDSPLHF.